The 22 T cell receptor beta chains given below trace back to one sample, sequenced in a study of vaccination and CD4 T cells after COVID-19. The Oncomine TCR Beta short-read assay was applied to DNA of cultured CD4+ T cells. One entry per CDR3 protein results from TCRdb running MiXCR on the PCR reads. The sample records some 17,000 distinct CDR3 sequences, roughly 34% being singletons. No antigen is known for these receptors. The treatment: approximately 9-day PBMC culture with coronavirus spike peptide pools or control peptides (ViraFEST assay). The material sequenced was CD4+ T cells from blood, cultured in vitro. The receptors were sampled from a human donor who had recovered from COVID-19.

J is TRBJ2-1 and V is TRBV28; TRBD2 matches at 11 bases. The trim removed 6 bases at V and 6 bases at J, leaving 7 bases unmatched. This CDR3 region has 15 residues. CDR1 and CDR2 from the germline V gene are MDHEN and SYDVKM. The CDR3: CASRLAGGPSNEQFF. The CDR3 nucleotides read TGTGCCAGCAGGTTAGCGGGAGGGCCGTCCAATGAGCAGTTCTTC.

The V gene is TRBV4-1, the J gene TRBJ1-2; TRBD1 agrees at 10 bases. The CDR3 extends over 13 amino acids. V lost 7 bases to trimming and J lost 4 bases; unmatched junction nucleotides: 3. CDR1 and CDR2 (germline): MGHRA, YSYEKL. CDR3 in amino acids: CASKRTGGYGYTF. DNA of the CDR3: TGCGCCAGCAAGAGGACAGGGGGCTATGGCTACACCTTC.

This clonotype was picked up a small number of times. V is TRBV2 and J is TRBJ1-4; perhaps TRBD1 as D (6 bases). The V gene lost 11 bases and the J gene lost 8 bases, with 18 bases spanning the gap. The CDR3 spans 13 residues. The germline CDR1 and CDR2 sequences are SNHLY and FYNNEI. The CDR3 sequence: CAGGTFGKEKLFF. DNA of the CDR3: TGTGCCGGGGGGACATTCGGGAAGGAAAAACTGTTTTTT.

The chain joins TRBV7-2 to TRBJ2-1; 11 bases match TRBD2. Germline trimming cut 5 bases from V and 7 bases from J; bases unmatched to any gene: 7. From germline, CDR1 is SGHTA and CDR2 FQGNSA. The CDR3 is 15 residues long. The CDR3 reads CASSRGTSGRNEQFF. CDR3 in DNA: TGTGCCAGCAGCAGAGGGACTAGCGGACGTAATGAGCAGTTCTTC.

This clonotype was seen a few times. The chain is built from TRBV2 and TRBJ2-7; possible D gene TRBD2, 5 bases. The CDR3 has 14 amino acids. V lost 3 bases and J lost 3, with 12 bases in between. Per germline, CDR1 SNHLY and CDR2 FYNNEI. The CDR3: CASSDLASNYEQYF. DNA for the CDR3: TGTGCCAGCAGTGACCTAGCTTCAAACTACGAGCAGTACTTC.

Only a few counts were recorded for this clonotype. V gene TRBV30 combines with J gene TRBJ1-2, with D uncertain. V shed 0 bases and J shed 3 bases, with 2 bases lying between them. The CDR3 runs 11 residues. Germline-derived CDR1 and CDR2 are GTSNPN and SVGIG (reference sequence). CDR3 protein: CAWSVDYGYTF. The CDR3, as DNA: TGTGCCTGGAGTGTGGACTATGGCTACACCTTC.

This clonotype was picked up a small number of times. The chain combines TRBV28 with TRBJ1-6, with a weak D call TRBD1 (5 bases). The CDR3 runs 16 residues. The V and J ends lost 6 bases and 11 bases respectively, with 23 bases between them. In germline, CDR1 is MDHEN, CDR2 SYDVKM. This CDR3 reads CASRLLQRQGVTPLHF. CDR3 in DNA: TGTGCCAGCAGACTACTCCAGAGGCAGGGAGTCACACCCCTCCACTTT.

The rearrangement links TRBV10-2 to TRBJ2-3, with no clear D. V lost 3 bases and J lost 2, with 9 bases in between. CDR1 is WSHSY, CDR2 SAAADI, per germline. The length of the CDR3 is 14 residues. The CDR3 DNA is TGCGCCAGCAGTGATCAGACCACCACAGATACGCAGTATTTT. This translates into CASSDQTTTDTQYF.

The CDR3 reads CASSLAEKAYEQYF. DNA of the CDR3: TGTGCCAGCAGCTTAGCAGAGAAAGCCTACGAGCAGTACTTC. J is TRBJ2-7 and V is TRBV7-9; D remains unclear. CDR1 SEHNR and CDR2 FQNEAQ come from the germline V gene (reference sequence). The CDR3 length is 14 residues. V dropped 0 bases and J dropped 2 bases, with 8 bases sitting between them.

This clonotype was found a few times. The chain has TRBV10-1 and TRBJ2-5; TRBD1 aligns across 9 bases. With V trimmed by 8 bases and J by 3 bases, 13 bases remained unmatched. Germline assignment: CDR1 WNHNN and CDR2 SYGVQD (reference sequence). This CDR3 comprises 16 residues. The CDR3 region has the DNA TGCGCCAGCGGCCTCCCGGACAGGGGAGTGAAAGAGACCCAGTACTTC. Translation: CASGLPDRGVKETQYF.

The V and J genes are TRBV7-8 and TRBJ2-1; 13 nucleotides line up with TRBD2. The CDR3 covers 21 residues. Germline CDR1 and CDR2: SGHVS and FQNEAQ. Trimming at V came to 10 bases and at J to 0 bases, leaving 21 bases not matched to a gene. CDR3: CATKLSWYGTSGTGSYNEQFF. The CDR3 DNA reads TGTGCCACCAAGCTTAGTTGGTACGGGACTAGCGGGACCGGCTCCTACAATGAGCAGTTCTTC.

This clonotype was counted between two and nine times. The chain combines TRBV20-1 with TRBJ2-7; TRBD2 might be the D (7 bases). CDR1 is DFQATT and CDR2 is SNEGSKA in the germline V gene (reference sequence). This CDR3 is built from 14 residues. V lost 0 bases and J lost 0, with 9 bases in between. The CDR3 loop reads CSARDGGASYEQYF. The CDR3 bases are TGCAGTGCTAGAGATGGGGGGGCCTCCTACGAGCAGTACTTC.

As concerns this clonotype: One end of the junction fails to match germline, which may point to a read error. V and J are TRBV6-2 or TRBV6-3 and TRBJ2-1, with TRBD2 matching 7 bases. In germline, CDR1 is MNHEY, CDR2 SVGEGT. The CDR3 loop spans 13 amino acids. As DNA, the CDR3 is TGTGCCAGCAGTTACTCAACTAGGCTGGGACTAATCTTC. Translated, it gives CASSYSTRLGLIF.

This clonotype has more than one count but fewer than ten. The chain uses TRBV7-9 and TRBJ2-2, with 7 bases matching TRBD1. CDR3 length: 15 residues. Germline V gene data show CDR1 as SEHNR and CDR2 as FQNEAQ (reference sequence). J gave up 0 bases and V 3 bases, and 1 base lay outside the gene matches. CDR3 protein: CASSFGTANTGELFF. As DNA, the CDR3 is TGTGCCAGCAGCTTCGGGACAGCGAACACCGGGGAGCTGTTTTTT.

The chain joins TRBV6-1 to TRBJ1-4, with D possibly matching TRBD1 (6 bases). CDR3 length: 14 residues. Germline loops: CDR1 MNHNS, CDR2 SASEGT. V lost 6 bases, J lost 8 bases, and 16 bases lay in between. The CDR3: CASRQQGSREKLFF. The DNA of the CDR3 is TGTGCCAGCAGACAACAGGGTTCGCGCGAAAAACTGTTTTTT.

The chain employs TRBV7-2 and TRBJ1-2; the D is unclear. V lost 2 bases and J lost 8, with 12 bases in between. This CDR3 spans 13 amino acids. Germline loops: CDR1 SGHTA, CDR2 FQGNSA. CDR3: CASSLITVGGYTF. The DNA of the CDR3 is TGTGCCAGCAGCTTAATAACGGTGGGGGGCTACACCTTC.

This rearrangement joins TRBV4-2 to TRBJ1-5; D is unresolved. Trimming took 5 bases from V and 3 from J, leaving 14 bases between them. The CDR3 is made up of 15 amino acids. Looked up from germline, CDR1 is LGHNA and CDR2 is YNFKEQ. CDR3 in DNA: TGTGCCAGCAGCAGTAGGCGGGGTCCCAATCAGCCCCAGCATTTT. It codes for CASSSRRGPNQPQHF.

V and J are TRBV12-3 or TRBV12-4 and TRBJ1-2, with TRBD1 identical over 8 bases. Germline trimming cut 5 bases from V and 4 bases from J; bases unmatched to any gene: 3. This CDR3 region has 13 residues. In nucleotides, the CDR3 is TGTGCCAGCAGTAAGGACAGGGTCTATGGCTACACCTTC. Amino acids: CASSKDRVYGYTF.

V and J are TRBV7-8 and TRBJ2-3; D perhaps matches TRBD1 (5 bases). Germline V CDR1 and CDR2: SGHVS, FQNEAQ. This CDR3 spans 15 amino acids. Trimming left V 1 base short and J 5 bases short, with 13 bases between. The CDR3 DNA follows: TGTGCCAGCAGCTTAGGATCCAGGGTTGGAGATACGCAGTATTTT. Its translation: CASSLGSRVGDTQYF.

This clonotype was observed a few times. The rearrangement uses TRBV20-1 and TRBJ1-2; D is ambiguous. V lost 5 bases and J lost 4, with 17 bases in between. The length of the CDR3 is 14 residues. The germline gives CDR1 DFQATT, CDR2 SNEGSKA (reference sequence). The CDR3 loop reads CSAGPGRVGYGYTF. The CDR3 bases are TGCAGTGCTGGTCCCGGCCGGGTAGGCTATGGCTACACCTTC.

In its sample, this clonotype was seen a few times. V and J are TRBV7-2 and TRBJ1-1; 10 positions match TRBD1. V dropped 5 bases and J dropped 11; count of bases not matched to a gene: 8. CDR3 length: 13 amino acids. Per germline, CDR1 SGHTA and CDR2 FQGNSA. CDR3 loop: CASSRGTGDDAFF. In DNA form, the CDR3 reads TGTGCCAGCAGCCGCGGGACAGGGGATGATGCTTTCTTT.

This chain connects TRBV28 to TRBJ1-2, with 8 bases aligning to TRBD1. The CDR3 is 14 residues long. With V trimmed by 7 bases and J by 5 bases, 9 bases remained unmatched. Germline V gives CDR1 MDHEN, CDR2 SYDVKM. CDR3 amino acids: CASKEHRGNYGYTF. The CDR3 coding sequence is TGTGCCAGCAAAGAACACAGGGGGAATTATGGCTACACCTTC.